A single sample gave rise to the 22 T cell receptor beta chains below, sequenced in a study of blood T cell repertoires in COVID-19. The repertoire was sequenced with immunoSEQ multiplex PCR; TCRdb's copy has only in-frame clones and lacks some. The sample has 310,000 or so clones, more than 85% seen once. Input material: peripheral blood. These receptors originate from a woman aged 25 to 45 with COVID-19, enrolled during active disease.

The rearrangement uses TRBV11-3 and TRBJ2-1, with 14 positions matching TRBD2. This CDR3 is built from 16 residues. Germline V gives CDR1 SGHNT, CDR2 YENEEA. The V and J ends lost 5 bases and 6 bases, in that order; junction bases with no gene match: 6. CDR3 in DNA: TGTGCCAGCAGCCCTGGGACTAGCGGGAGTATCAATGAGCAGTTCTTC. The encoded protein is CASSPGTSGSINEQFF.

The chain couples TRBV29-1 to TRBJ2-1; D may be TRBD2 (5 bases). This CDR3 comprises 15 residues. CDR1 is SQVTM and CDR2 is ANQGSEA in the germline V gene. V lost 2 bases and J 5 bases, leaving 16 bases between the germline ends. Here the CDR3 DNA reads TGCAGCGTTGAAAGGGCGGGCCATCCTGACAATGAGCAGTTCTTC. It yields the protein CSVERAGHPDNEQFF.

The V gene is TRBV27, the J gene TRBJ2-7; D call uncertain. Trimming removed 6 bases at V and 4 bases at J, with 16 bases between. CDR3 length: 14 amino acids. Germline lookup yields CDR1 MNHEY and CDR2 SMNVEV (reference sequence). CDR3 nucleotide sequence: TGTGCCAGCAGACCCCCGGCGGCTGTTTACGAGCAGTACTTC. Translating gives CASRPPAAVYEQYF.

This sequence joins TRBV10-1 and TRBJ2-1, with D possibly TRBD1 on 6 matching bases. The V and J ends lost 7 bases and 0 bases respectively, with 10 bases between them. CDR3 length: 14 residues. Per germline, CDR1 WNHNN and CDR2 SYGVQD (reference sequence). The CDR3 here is CASNRGGSYNEQFF. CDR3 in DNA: TGCGCCAGCAACCGAGGGGGCTCCTACAATGAGCAGTTCTTC.

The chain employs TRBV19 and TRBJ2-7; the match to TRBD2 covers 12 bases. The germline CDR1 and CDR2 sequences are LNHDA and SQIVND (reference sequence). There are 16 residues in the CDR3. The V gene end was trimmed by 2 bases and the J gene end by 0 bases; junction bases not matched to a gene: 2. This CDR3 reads CASSIRLAGDSYEQYF. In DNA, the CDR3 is TGTGCCAGTAGTATAAGACTAGCGGGAGACTCCTACGAGCAGTACTTC.

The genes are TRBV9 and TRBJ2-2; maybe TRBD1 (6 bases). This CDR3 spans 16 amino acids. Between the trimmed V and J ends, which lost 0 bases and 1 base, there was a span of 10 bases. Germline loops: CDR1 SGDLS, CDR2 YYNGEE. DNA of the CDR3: TGTGCCAGCAGCGTAGCTGGGGGACAGAACACCGGGGAGCTGTTTTTT. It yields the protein CASSVAGGQNTGELFF.

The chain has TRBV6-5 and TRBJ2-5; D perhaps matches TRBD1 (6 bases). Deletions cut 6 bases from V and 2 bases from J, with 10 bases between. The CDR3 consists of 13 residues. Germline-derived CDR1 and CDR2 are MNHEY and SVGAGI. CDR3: CASRRTVQETQYF. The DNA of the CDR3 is TGTGCCAGCAGACGGACAGTTCAAGAGACCCAGTACTTC.

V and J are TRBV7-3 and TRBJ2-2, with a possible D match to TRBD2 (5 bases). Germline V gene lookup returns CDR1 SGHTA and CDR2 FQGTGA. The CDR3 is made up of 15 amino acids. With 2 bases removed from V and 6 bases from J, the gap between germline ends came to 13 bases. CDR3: CASSLDGSRSGELFF. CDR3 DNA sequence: TGTGCCAGCAGCTTAGATGGGAGTAGATCCGGGGAGCTGTTTTTT.

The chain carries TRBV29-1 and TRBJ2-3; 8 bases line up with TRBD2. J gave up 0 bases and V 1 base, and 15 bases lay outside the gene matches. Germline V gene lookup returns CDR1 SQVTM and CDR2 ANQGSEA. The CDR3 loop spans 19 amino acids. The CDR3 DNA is TGCAGCGTTGAAGGGGTTAGCGGGATCGGCCCCCCTAGCACAGATACGCAGTATTTT. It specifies CSVEGVSGIGPPSTDTQYF.

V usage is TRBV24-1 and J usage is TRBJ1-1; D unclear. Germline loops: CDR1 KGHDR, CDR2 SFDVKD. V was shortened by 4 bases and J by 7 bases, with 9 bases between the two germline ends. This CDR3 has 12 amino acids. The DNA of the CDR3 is TGTGCCACCAGTGACCCGCGAGGTGAAGCTTTCTTT. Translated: CATSDPRGEAFF.

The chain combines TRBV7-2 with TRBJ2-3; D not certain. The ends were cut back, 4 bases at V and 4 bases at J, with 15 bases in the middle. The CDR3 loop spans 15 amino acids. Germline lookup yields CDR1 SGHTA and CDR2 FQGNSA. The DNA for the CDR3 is TGTGCCAGCAGCTATGATAGGTCAGAGGCAGATACGCAGTATTTT. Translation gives CASSYDRSEADTQYF. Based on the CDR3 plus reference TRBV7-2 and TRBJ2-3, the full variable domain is GAGVSQSPSNKVTEKGKDVELRCDPISGHTALYWYRQSLGQGLEFLIYFQGNSAPDKSGLPSDRFSAERTGGSVSTLTIQRTQQEDSAVYLCASSYDRSEADTQYFGPGTRLTVL.

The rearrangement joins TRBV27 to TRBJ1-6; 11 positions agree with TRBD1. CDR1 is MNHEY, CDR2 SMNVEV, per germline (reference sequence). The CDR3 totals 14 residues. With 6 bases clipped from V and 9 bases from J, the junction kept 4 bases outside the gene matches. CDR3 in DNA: TGTGCCAGCAGAGGACAGGGGGCGGGTTCACCCCTCCACTTT. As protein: CASRGQGAGSPLHF.

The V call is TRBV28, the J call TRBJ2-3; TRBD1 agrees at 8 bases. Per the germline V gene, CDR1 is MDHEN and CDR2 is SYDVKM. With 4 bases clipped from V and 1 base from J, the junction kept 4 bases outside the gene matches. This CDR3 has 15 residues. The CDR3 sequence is CASSSTGQGTDTQYF. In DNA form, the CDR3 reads TGTGCCAGCAGTTCCACGGGACAGGGCACAGATACGCAGTATTTT.

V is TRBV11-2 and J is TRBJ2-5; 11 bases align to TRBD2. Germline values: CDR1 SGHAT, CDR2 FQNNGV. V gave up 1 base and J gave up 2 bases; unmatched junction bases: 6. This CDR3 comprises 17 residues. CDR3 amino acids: CASSLAPLAGGQETQYF. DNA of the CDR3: TGTGCCAGCAGCTTAGCCCCCCTAGCGGGAGGTCAAGAGACCCAGTACTTC.

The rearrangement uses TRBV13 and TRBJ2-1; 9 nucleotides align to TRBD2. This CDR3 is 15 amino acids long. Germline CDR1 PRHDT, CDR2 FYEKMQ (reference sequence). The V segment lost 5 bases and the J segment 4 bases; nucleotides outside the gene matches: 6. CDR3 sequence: CASSHGTSSYNEQFF. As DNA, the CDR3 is TGTGCCAGCAGCCATGGGACTAGCTCGTACAATGAGCAGTTCTTC.

The CDR3 loop is CASSLTAGANEQFF. The CDR3 DNA reads TGTGCCAGCAGCTTGACAGCGGGAGCCAATGAGCAGTTCTTC. The chain has TRBV5-6 and TRBJ2-1; 8 nucleotides match TRBD2. CDR3 size: 14 residues. Germline lookup yields CDR1 SGHDT and CDR2 YYEEEE. Trimming removed 1 base from V and 6 bases from J; junction bases left unmatched: 3.

The DNA of the CDR3 is TGTGCCAGCAGCCCACTGAATTACCTTGGCACTGAAGCTTTCTTT. It is translated as CASSPLNYLGTEAFF. The rearrangement links TRBV9 to TRBJ1-1; unclear D gene. Germline-derived CDR1 and CDR2 are SGDLS and YYNGEE. V lost 4 bases and J 4 bases, leaving 17 bases between the germline ends. The CDR3 sequence is 15 residues long.

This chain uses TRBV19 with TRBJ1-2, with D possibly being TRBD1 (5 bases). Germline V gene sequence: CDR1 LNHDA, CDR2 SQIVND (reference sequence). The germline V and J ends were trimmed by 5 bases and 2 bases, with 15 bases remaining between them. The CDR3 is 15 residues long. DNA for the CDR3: TGTGCCAGTAGTGGTCTACTACAGGAGAACTATGGCTACACCTTC. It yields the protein CASSGLLQENYGYTF.

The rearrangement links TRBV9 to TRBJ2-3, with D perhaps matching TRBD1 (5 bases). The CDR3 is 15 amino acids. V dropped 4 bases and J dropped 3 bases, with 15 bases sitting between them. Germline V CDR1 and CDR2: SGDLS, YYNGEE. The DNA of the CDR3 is TGTGCCAGCAGCCAATCATGGCAGGGAACAGATACGCAGTATTTT. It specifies CASSQSWQGTDTQYF.

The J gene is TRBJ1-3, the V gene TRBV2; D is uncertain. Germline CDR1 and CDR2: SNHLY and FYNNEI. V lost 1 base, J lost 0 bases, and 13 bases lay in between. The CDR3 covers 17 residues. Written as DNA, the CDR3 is TGTGCCAGCAGTGAAGGGTATGCGGGGTACTCTGGAAACACCATATATTTT. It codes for CASSEGYAGYSGNTIYF.

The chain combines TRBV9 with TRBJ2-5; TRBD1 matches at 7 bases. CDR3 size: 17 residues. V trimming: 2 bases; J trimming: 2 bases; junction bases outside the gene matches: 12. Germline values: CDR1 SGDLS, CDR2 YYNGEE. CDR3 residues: CASSVRGSTGNQETQYF. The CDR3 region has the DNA TGTGCCAGCAGCGTCCGAGGGTCGACAGGGAATCAAGAGACCCAGTACTTC.

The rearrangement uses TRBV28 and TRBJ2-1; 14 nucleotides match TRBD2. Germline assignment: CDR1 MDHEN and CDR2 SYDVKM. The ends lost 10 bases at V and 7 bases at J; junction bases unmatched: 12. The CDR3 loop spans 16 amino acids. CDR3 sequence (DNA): TGTGCCACCGCAGGGACTAGCGGGGGAGAAGGGAATGAGCAGTTCTTC. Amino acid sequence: CATAGTSGGEGNEQFF.